This TCR beta chain stems from a study of human T cells and chemical hapten exposure. Study details: Weekly scalp doses of diphenylcyclopropenone were given to patients during the approximately 25-week study. 0.01% DPC was applied to the upper back in patch tests, which were read at 6 days.

TCRdb itself ran the RACE reads through MiXCR, one entry per CDR3 protein. Among 190,000 or so distinct CDR3 sequences listed, 24% were seen once. The time point: patch test 3, about 24 weeks after DPC sensitization. This sample's treatment: therapeutic diphenylcyclopropenone sensitization with weekly scalp DPC. Sequencing started from total RNA isolated from unfractionated whole blood. General study points: No change in TCRs above 1 in 1000 frequency was produced by DPC sensitization.

Worth noting for this clonotype: Its antigen remains unknown.

The material was whole blood, obtained in connection with sensitization to the hapten diphenylcyclopropenone (DPC). This clonotype was sampled from a woman aged 40 to 50 with alopecia areata. Some clones in this sample may be carry-over from other donors' samples.

This CDR3 is CASSSGRGGYTF. CDR3 nucleotides: TGTGCCAGCAGTTCTGGCCGGGGTGGCTACACCTTC. V is TRBV28 and J is TRBJ1-2; no clear D. Trimming removed 4 bases from V and 7 bases from J, with 10 bases in between. This CDR3 spans 12 amino acids. CDR1 is MDHEN and CDR2 is SYDVKM in the germline V gene.